The 13 T cell receptor beta chains below were found in one sample sequenced in a study of T-cell reconstitution after alpha-beta-depleted transplantation in children (dated by TCRdb to about 2016). The treatment or condition label of this sample denotes: allogeneic hematopoietic cell transplantation with graft depleted of TCRalphabeta T cells and CD19 B cells. Receptor amplification or capture employed PCR. TCRdb shows the sequencer as Illumina HiSeq 2500. TCR libraries were prepared with molecular barcoding, using unique molecular identifiers to normalize TCRbeta repertoire quantification. TCRdb applied fastp at Q25 and MiXCR to the public reads, then kept only in-frame beta chains. A single entry per CDR3 protein holds the most common genes and DNA from its merged rows. Here the sample has 90,000 to 150,000 distinct CDR3 sequences; more than 20% occur a single time. The ten top clones hold over 9.5% of the sample.

The sample was PBMCs, mostly from graft donor cells, taken 180 days after TCRalphabeta/CD19-depleted stem cell transplant. Receptor source: a male patient aged 2-15 years who had a stem cell transplant for chronic granulomatous disease, so the T cells may come from the graft donor.

This chain connects TRBV12-3 or TRBV12-4 to TRBJ2-2, with D perhaps TRBD2 (6 bases). Trimming shortened V by 6 bases and J by 7 bases, and 24 bases separated the two germline ends. There are 17 residues in the CDR3. The CDR3 here is CASSSPTGGVRNGELFF. CDR3 nucleotide sequence: TGTGCCAGCAGCTCTCCAACGGGCGGGGTTCGTAACGGGGAGCTGTTTTTT.

In its sample, this clonotype was seen many times. The rearrangement uses TRBV7-2 and TRBJ2-7; D tentatively fits TRBD1 or TRBD2 (5 bases each). Per germline, CDR1 SGHTA and CDR2 FQGNSA. The V end lost 3 bases, the J end lost 5 bases, and 11 bases lay between the germline ends. The CDR3 extends over 13 amino acids. This CDR3 is CASSFLRGDEQYF. The CDR3 region has the DNA TGTGCCAGCAGCTTCCTAAGAGGGGACGAGCAGTACTTC.

Many counts were recorded for this clonotype. The V gene is TRBV29-1, the J gene TRBJ2-7; unclear D gene. The germline gives CDR1 SQVTM, CDR2 ANQGSEA. The V end lost 5 bases, the J end lost 3 bases, and 11 bases lay between the germline ends. The CDR3 has 12 amino acids. The CDR3 DNA reads as TGCAGCGTTTTCGGCAGCCACTACGAGCAGTACTTC. Amino acid sequence: CSVFGSHYEQYF.

CDR3 amino acids: CSVVVKPRLAGANEQFF. The CDR3 DNA reads as TGCAGCGTGGTAGTAAAACCCCGACTAGCGGGAGCCAATGAGCAGTTCTTC. The chain uses TRBV29-1 and TRBJ2-1, with 12 positions matching TRBD2. Germline CDR1 is SQVTM and CDR2 is ANQGSEA. The CDR3 spans 17 residues. The V segment lost 6 bases and the J segment 6 bases; nucleotides outside the gene matches: 15.

The genes are TRBV7-8 and TRBJ1-1; 9 bases agree with TRBD1. The V and J ends lost 5 bases and 5 bases, in that order; junction bases with no gene match: 9. CDR3 length: 15 residues. Germline lookup yields CDR1 SGHVS and CDR2 FQNEAQ. The CDR3 loop reads CASSHRDRVGTEAFF. The CDR3 region has the DNA TGTGCCAGCAGCCATAGGGACAGGGTGGGGACTGAAGCTTTCTTT. Supplemented by reference TRBV7-8 and TRBJ1-1, the full variable domain reads GAGVSQSPRYKVAKRGQDVALRCDPISGHVSLFWYQQALGQGPEFLTYFQNEAQLDKSGLPSDRFFAERPEGSVSTLKIQRTQQEDSAVYLCASSHRDRVGTEAFFGQGTRLTVV.

This clonotype came up a few times. The V gene is TRBV7-6, the J gene TRBJ2-1; D is uncertain. The CDR3 length is 12 residues. Germline assignment: CDR1 SGHVS and CDR2 FNYEAQ. Trimming took off 4 bases at V and 6 bases at J, with 7 bases between the two ends. CDR3 nucleotides: TGTGCCAGCAGCTCCCTTACCAATGAGCAGTTCTTC. This sequence encodes CASSSLTNEQFF.

The rearrangement links TRBV11-3 to TRBJ2-7; 7 bases match TRBD2. Germline CDR1 and CDR2: SGHNT and YENEEA. The CDR3 extends over 14 amino acids. Trimming cost V 5 bases and J 6 bases; bases outside gene matches: 10. CDR3 sequence: CASSPRGGDREQYF. CDR3 nucleotides: TGTGCCAGCAGCCCCCGGGGAGGGGATCGCGAGCAGTACTTC. Based on the CDR3 plus reference TRBV11-3 and TRBJ2-7, the full variable domain is EAGVVQSPRYKIIEKKQPVAFWCNPISGHNTLYWYLQNLGQGPELLIRYENEEAVDDSQLPKDRFSAERLKGVDSTLKIQPAELGDSAVYLCASSPRGGDREQYFGPGTRLTVT.

The chain recombines TRBV9 with TRBJ2-1, with TRBD2 matching over 8 bases. The J segment lost 2 bases and the V segment lost 7 bases, leaving 5 bases of the junction unmatched. In germline, CDR1 is SGDLS, CDR2 YYNGEE. The CDR3 contains 14 residues. CDR3 in amino acids: CASGSGETYNEQFF. For the CDR3, the DNA is TGTGCCAGCGGTAGCGGGGAAACCTACAATGAGCAGTTCTTC.

This clonotype has at least ten counts. This rearrangement joins TRBV20-1 to TRBJ2-1; D uncertain. Germline-derived CDR1 and CDR2 are DFQATT and SNEGSKA (reference sequence). The ends were cut back, 3 bases at V and 0 bases at J, with 9 bases in the middle. CDR3 length equals 14 residues. CDR3 nucleotides: TGCAGTGCTAGTTCGGATAGCTCCTACAATGAGCAGTTCTTC. Residues: CSASSDSSYNEQFF.

This chain uses TRBV5-1 with TRBJ2-3, with D possibly being TRBD2 (6 bases). Germline V gene data show CDR1 as SGHRS and CDR2 as YFSETQ. CDR3 size: 17 residues. V lost 4 bases and J 1 base, leaving 19 bases between the germline ends. Here the CDR3 DNA reads TGCGCCAGCAGCCCCCAAATTAGCGGAGGGGGCACAGATACGCAGTATTTT. Its protein is CASSPQISGGGTDTQYF.

This clonotype was seen many times. The chain links TRBV20-1 to TRBJ2-6, with no clear D. V was pared by 3 bases and J by 1 base, with 10 bases between. Germline V gene lookup returns CDR1 DFQATT and CDR2 SNEGSKA (reference sequence). This CDR3 comprises 15 residues. As DNA, the CDR3 is TGCAGTGCTAGGCCATTAGATTCTGGGGCCAACGTCCTGACTTTC. Residues: CSARPLDSGANVLTF.

This clonotype appeared a few times. The V and J genes are TRBV9 and TRBJ2-2, with 8 bases that match TRBD2. CDR3 size: 15 residues. Germline V CDR1 and CDR2: SGDLS, YYNGEE. V lost 5 bases to trimming and J lost 3 bases; unmatched junction nucleotides: 6. The DNA for the CDR3 is TGTGCCAGCAGGGGCGGGGGGCACGACACCGGGGAGCTGTTTTTT. It encodes CASRGGGHDTGELFF.

V gene TRBV20-1 combines with J gene TRBJ2-7; 14 bases are shared with TRBD2. In germline, CDR1 is DFQATT, CDR2 SNEGSKA (reference sequence). V was pared by 2 bases and J by 9 bases, with 9 bases of the junction left unmatched. The CDR3 runs 15 residues. CDR3: CSARTGTSGSKVQYF. The CDR3 nucleotides are TGCAGTGCTAGAACCGGGACTAGCGGGAGTAAGGTGCAGTACTTC.